These 27 T cell receptor beta chains were all obtained from the same sample, sequenced in a study of T cells in Graves' hyperthyroidism and ophthalmopathy. Amplification of TCR beta CDR3 regions was performed using RNA transcripts as template. HTBI primers drove first-round RT-PCR of the TCR CDR3. TCRdb passed the multiplex PCR reads through MiXCR, listing each CDR3 protein once. The sample comprises about 380,000 distinct CDR3 sequences, around 20% of which are singletons, and around 40% rests with the top ten. Source material: blood. These TCRs come from a young man with Graves' ophthalmopathy.

This clonotype was counted between two and nine times. The chain couples TRBV24-1 to TRBJ2-3; D ambiguous. CDR1 is KGHDR and CDR2 is SFDVKD in the germline V gene. V was clipped by 0 bases and J by 2 bases, with 8 bases between them. CDR3 length: 15 amino acids. The CDR3 sequence is CATSDLGGSTDTQYF. CDR3 nucleotide sequence: TGTGCCACCAGTGATTTGGGCGGATCCACAGATACGCAGTATTTT.

Of note for this clonotype: This sequence may be a read error, since a much larger clone differs from it by one base. V is TRBV5-1 and J is TRBJ2-7; the D gene could be TRBD1 or TRBD2 (5 bases each). CDR3 length: 17 amino acids. From germline, CDR1 is SGHRS and CDR2 YFSETQ. The germline V and J ends were trimmed by 0 bases and 1 base, with 17 bases remaining between them. CDR3 in DNA: TGCGCCAGCAGCTTGGCCATGGGACGGGGAACGTCCTACGAGCAGTACTTC. Protein product: CASSLAMGRGTSYEQYF.

The J gene is TRBJ1-2, the V gene TRBV7-8; 10 bases are shared with TRBD1. Germline loops: CDR1 SGHVS, CDR2 FQNEAQ. The CDR3 is 14 amino acids. V lost 5 bases and J lost 8; bases outside the gene matches: 8. This CDR3 reads CASSAGQGELGYTF. The DNA of the CDR3 is TGTGCCAGCAGCGCTGGACAGGGGGAGTTAGGCTACACCTTC.

The chain links TRBV12-3 or TRBV12-4 to TRBJ2-1; 14 bases are a match to TRBD2. There are 19 residues in the CDR3. V lost 3 bases, J lost 8 bases, and 15 bases stayed unmatched. CDR3 coding DNA: TGTGCCAGCAGTTTTTGGTTAGGTATGACTAGCGGGGGGGTCTATGAGCAGTTCTTC. It yields the protein CASSFWLGMTSGGVYEQFF.

In this sample, this clonotype turned up many times. The J gene is TRBJ1-1, the V gene TRBV12-3 or TRBV12-4; perhaps TRBD1 as D (6 bases). This CDR3 contains 14 residues. The V end lost 6 bases, the J end lost 1 base, and 12 bases lay between the germline ends. The chain's CDR3 is CASRAGQANTEAFF. The CDR3 nucleotides read TGTGCCAGCAGGGCGGGACAAGCGAACACTGAAGCTTTCTTT.

This clonotype was seen a few times. The V gene is TRBV6-2 or TRBV6-3, the J gene TRBJ1-2; D may be TRBD1 (6 bases). The V end lost 6 bases, the J end lost 2 bases, and 19 bases lay between the germline ends. The CDR3 runs to 16 residues. Germline V gives CDR1 MNHEY, CDR2 SVGEGT. CDR3 in DNA: TGTGCCAGCAGCCCTCGGGACATAACTCAGAACTATGGCTACACCTTC. Translation: CASSPRDITQNYGYTF.

This clonotype was found many times. The chain has TRBV27 and TRBJ2-1, with TRBD1 matching over 8 bases. The CDR3 covers 16 residues. V was pared by 5 bases and J by 3 bases, with 9 bases of the junction left unmatched. The germline V gene has CDR1 MNHEY and CDR2 SMNVEV (reference sequence). The DNA for the CDR3 is TGTGCCAGCAGTCCCCGGGACAGGACTATCTACAATGAGCAGTTCTTC. This gives the protein CASSPRDRTIYNEQFF.

A note on this clonotype: One end of the junction varies from germline; a read error may be responsible. The chain has TRBV5-5 and TRBJ2-1, with 7 bases identical to TRBD2. The V gene's germline CDR1 is SGHKS and CDR2 YYEKEE (reference sequence). The length of the CDR3 is 13 residues. The CDR3 sequence: CASSGAPYNEQFF. The CDR3 nucleotides read TGCGCCAGCAGCGGGGCCCCCTACAATGAGCAGTTCTTC.

On this clonotype: A read error may explain this, as a much larger clone is one base away. The V gene is TRBV27, the J gene TRBJ1-1; weak D call: TRBD1 (5 bases). Germline V gene lookup returns CDR1 MNHEY and CDR2 SMNVEV (reference sequence). The V and J ends lost 2 bases and 6 bases respectively, with 13 bases between them. The CDR3 runs to 14 residues. DNA for the CDR3: TGTGCCAGCAGTTTAGGCCCCCGGGGCGCTGAAGCTTTCTTT. Protein product: CASSLGPRGAEAFF.

This clonotype has at least ten counts. This sequence joins TRBV11-2 and TRBJ1-1; D is ambiguous. CDR1 is SGHAT, CDR2 FQNNGV, per germline. V was clipped by 5 bases and J by 4 bases, with 11 bases between them. This CDR3 spans 13 amino acids. CDR3 in amino acids: CASSVTEGTEAFF. The CDR3 DNA reads as TGTGCCAGCAGCGTCACAGAGGGCACTGAAGCTTTCTTT.

The chain employs TRBV18 and TRBJ2-7, with D possibly TRBD1 on 6 matching bases. CDR1 and CDR2 (germline): KGHSH, LQKENI. This CDR3 region has 14 residues. The V end lost 6 bases, the J end lost 5 bases, and 17 bases lay between the germline ends. The CDR3 region is CASSPRGEGHEQYF. The DNA of the CDR3 is TGTGCCAGCTCCCCCAGGGGCGAGGGCCACGAGCAGTACTTC.

There are many counts of this clonotype. This chain links TRBV3-1 with TRBJ1-6; weak D call: TRBD1 (5 bases). Trimming removed 5 bases at V and 9 bases at J, with 17 bases between. This CDR3 has 15 residues. The V gene's germline CDR1 is LGHDT and CDR2 YNNKEL (reference sequence). The CDR3, as DNA: TGTGCCAGCAGCGCCCGAGGAGGGGAGTTTTCACCCCTCCACTTT. The encoded protein is CASSARGGEFSPLHF.

This clonotype was found many times. The rearrangement links TRBV6-2 or TRBV6-3 to TRBJ1-5; D might be TRBD1 (5 bases). Germline assignment: CDR1 MNHEY and CDR2 SVGEGT. The V gene lost 8 bases and the J gene lost 0 bases, with 8 bases spanning the gap. The CDR3 length is 13 residues. The CDR3 nucleotides read TGTGCCAGCCGGGGGTATAGCAATCAGCCCCAGCATTTT. Translated: CASRGYSNQPQHF.

This clonotype was recorded at least ten times. The J gene is TRBJ1-1, the V gene TRBV13, with D possibly being TRBD1 (5 bases). The germline V and J ends were trimmed by 5 bases and 1 base, with 11 bases remaining between them. This CDR3 has 14 residues. Germline CDR1 reads PRHDT; CDR2 reads FYEKMQ (reference sequence). CDR3 bases: TGTGCCAGCAGCCCGCGGACATCGAACACTGAAGCTTTCTTT. The encoded protein is CASSPRTSNTEAFF.

This clonotype was detected many times. The chain joins TRBV20-1 to TRBJ2-7; tentatively, D is TRBD1 or TRBD2 (6 bases each). Trimming removed 0 bases from V and 5 bases from J, with 20 bases in between. The CDR3 loop spans 16 amino acids. The germline V gene has CDR1 DFQATT and CDR2 SNEGSKA (reference sequence). The CDR3 region is CSARDPSGDMIHEQYF. The DNA for the CDR3 is TGCAGTGCTAGAGATCCGTCGGGGGACATGATCCACGAGCAGTACTTC.

The rearrangement uses TRBV6-1 and TRBJ2-7, with D hard to call. Germline assignment: CDR1 MNHNS and CDR2 SASEGT. The CDR3 runs 14 residues. V was cut by 6 bases and J by 0 bases, with 12 bases left in between. The DNA of the CDR3 is TGTGCCAGCAGCCCGGGCATGGGCTCCTACGAGCAGTACTTC. It yields the protein CASSPGMGSYEQYF.

This clonotype was detected many times. The rearrangement uses TRBV20-1 and TRBJ1-1, with 11 bases matching TRBD1. V lost 5 bases and J lost 0; bases outside the gene matches: 2. There are 14 residues in the CDR3. Germline lookup yields CDR1 DFQATT and CDR2 SNEGSKA (reference sequence). The CDR3 nucleotides are TGCAGTGCTGGACAGGGGGCGATGAACACTGAAGCTTTCTTT. It specifies CSAGQGAMNTEAFF.

This clonotype was detected a few times. This rearrangement joins TRBV6-1 to TRBJ1-6; a weak D match, TRBD1 (5 bases). Trimming took off 6 bases at V and 9 bases at J, with 18 bases between the two ends. This CDR3 comprises 15 residues. Germline CDR1 MNHNS, CDR2 SASEGT. The CDR3 here is CASSLSRVGGSPLHF. In nucleotides, the CDR3 is TGTGCCAGCAGCCTTTCGAGGGTCGGGGGTTCACCCCTCCACTTT.

This clonotype was seen many times. V gene TRBV5-1 combines with J gene TRBJ1-2, with TRBD1 matching over 7 bases. This CDR3 spans 15 amino acids. The J segment lost 7 bases and the V segment lost 5 bases, leaving 14 bases of the junction unmatched. The germline V gene encodes CDR1 SGHRS and CDR2 YFSETQ. The DNA for the CDR3 is TGCGCCAGCAGGACCGGGACAGATGCAATTATTGGCTACACCTTC. Translation gives CASRTGTDAIIGYTF.

CDR3 loop: CASSVRSDRVAEKLFF. As DNA, the CDR3 is TGTGCCAGCAGCGTCCGGTCAGACAGGGTCGCAGAAAAACTGTTTTTT. The rearrangement links TRBV9 to TRBJ1-4; 7 nucleotides line up with TRBD1. The germline gives CDR1 SGDLS, CDR2 YYNGEE. The CDR3 sequence is 16 residues long. J gave up 8 bases and V 2 bases, and 12 bases lay outside the gene matches.

A remark on this clonotype: A junction boundary mismatches the germline segment, possibly from a read error. V and J are TRBV6-1 and TRBJ2-1, with 10 bases matching TRBD1. The CDR3 has 15 residues. Looked up from germline, CDR1 is MNHNS and CDR2 is SASEGT. CDR3 nucleotide sequence: TGTTCCAGCAGTCCGATGACAGGGGGCATCGATGAGCAGTTCTTC. It is translated as CSSSPMTGGIDEQFF.

This clonotype came up many times. J is TRBJ1-6 and V is TRBV5-1; the D is unclear. CDR1 and CDR2 (germline): SGHRS, YFSETQ. This CDR3 is built from 14 residues. With 0 bases removed from V and 2 bases from J, the gap between germline ends came to 3 bases. The CDR3 region has the DNA TGCGCCAGCAGCTTGGAAGCCTATAATTCACCCCTCCACTTT. It encodes CASSLEAYNSPLHF.

This clonotype was found many times. The CDR3 DNA follows: TGCAGTGCTAGGTCGAGCGGGGGACTCTTGGACGAGCAGTACTTC. Translated: CSARSSGGLLDEQYF. The V call is TRBV20-1, the J call TRBJ2-7; 8 bases agree with TRBD2. V shed 3 bases and J 5 bases; nucleotides not matched to a gene: 12. From germline, CDR1 is DFQATT and CDR2 SNEGSKA (reference sequence). The CDR3 loop spans 15 amino acids.

This clonotype has ten or more counts. CDR3 region: CASSSTIFTGHEQYF. In nucleotides, the CDR3 is TGTGCCAGCAGCTCGACTATTTTTACAGGCCACGAGCAGTACTTC. The rearrangement uses TRBV28 and TRBJ2-7; TRBD1 or TRBD2 may be the D gene (5 bases each). CDR3 length: 15 residues. V was cut by 6 bases and J by 5 bases, with 20 bases left in between. Germline values: CDR1 MDHEN, CDR2 SYDVKM. Drawing the rest from reference TRBV28 and TRBJ2-7, the complete variable domain is DVKVTQSSRYLVKRTGEKVFLECVQDMDHENMFWYRQDPGLGLRLIYFSYDVKMKEKGDIPEGYSVSREKKERFSLILESASTNQTSMYLCASSSTIFTGHEQYFGPGTRLTVT.

This clonotype was detected many times. This chain uses TRBV7-2 with TRBJ2-7; no definite D call. The V end was cut by 2 bases, the J end by 7 bases, with 12 bases between. Per the germline V gene, CDR1 is SGHTA and CDR2 is FQGNSA. This CDR3 comprises 13 residues. The CDR3 region has the DNA TGTGCCAGCAGCTTACAAGAAGGAATAGAGCAGTACTTC. Translating gives CASSLQEGIEQYF.

Only a few counts were recorded for this clonotype. The chain links TRBV9 to TRBJ2-1; no firm D call. The CDR3 is 13 residues long. With 0 bases removed from V and 6 bases from J, the gap between germline ends came to 7 bases. Germline assignment: CDR1 SGDLS and CDR2 YYNGEE. The CDR3 sequence: CASSVGGANEQFF. In DNA, the CDR3 is TGTGCCAGCAGCGTAGGAGGAGCCAATGAGCAGTTCTTC.

This clonotype showed up many times. The V gene is TRBV3-1, the J gene TRBJ2-3; D may be TRBD1 (6 bases). The ends were cut back, 4 bases at V and 2 bases at J, with 16 bases in the middle. CDR3 size: 16 residues. Germline CDR1 is LGHDT and CDR2 is YNNKEL (reference sequence). The CDR3 region is CASSLAEGVVTDTQYF. The DNA of the CDR3 is TGTGCCAGCAGCCTTGCTGAGGGGGTTGTCACAGATACGCAGTATTTT.